The rows below give T cell receptor beta chains drawn from one sample of a study of blood T cell repertoires in COVID-19. Using immunoSEQ multiplex PCR, the repertoire was profiled, and TCRdb retains in-frame clones only, with some absent. Here the sample spans 260,000 or so clones, around 82% being singletons. Input material: peripheral blood. Receptors were obtained from a human donor in a cohort sampled during active COVID-19. The CDR3 runs from the conserved cysteine through the conserved F or W. The D gene is left open where the match is weak. Where a row states a size, it is once, few, many or the class of an expanded clone; other rows omit it.

clone_size	j_call	d_call	v_call	cdr3_nt	cdr3_aa
NA	TRBJ2-1	TRBD2	TRBV4-3	TGCGCCAGCAGCCGGCGCGGGGGGGCCTATGAGCAGTTCTTC	CASSRRGGAYEQFF
NA	TRBJ2-1	NA	TRBV7-9	TGTGCCAGCAGCTTAGAATTAGGCGGGGCCCGTGATGAGCAGTTCTTC	CASSLELGGARDEQFF
NA	TRBJ2-5	NA	TRBV19	TGTGCCAGTAGTATAGGAGGGCGGGAGACCCAGTACTTC	CASSIGGRETQYF
NA	TRBJ2-7	NA	TRBV18	TGTGCCAGCTCACCACCAGGACTGTACGAGCAGTACTTC	CASSPPGLYEQYF
once	TRBJ1-2	NA	TRBV7-9	TGTGCCAGCAGCTTAGCCAGGGACACTAACTATGGCTACACCTTC	CASSLARDTNYGYTF
NA	TRBJ1-6	NA	TRBV19	TGTGCCAGTAGTACGGACAGAAATTCCTCACCCCTCCACTTT	CASSTDRNSSPLHF
NA	TRBJ2-3	TRBD1	TRBV4-3	TGCGCCAGCAGCCAAGCGGACAGGGGGGCAGATACGCAGTATTTT	CASSQADRGADTQYF
NA	TRBJ2-7	NA	TRBV2	TGTGCCAGCAGTGATGGTCAGGGGTCAAGGGGTTACGAGCAGTACTTC	CASSDGQGSRGYEQYF
NA	TRBJ2-1	TRBD2	TRBV19	TGTGCCAGTAGTTTGGAAACATACTCGGGGGGAGGCAATGAGCAGTTCTTC	CASSLETYSGGGNEQFF
few	TRBJ2-2	NA	TRBV6-5	TGTGCCAGCAGTTACTCTTCTAGCGCGTGGGAGCTGTTTTTT	CASSYSSSAWELFF
NA	TRBJ2-7	TRBD1	TRBV27	TGTGCCAGCAGTAAAAGGACAGGGGGTTATTCTAGCCTCCGCTACGAGCAGTACTTC	CASSKRTGGYSSLRYEQYF
NA	TRBJ2-3	NA	TRBV29-1	TGCAGCGTTGACTTTACAGATACGCAGTATTTT	CSVDFTDTQYF
NA	TRBJ2-1	TRBD2	TRBV4-2	TGTGCCAGCAGCCAACCGAGAAGCGGGAGTTCTCATACCTACCAGTTCTTC	CASSQPRSGSSHTYQFF
NA	TRBJ2-2	TRBD2	TRBV7-9	TGTGCCAGCGGACCCCGACGGGTAGCGGGAGCGGTCTACTCCGGGGAGCTGTTTTTT	CASGPRRVAGAVYSGELFF
NA	TRBJ2-3	NA	TRBV5-8	TGTGCCAGCAGCTTGGCCCAGGGGATGTTGGGTACGCAGTATTTT	CASSLAQGMLGTQYF
NA	TRBJ1-1	NA	TRBV5-4	TGTGCCAGCAGCTTGGATTTCGGGGGTAGTGAAGCTTTCTTT	CASSLDFGGSEAFF
NA	TRBJ2-1	TRBD1	TRBV6-1	TGTGCCAGCAGTGAATCAGGGGGCTGGGACAATGAGCAGTTCTTC	CASSESGGWDNEQFF
NA	TRBJ2-2	NA	TRBV19	TGTGCCAGTAGTCCCCCCGGGGAGCCCACCGGGGAGCTGTTTTTT	CASSPPGEPTGELFF
NA	TRBJ1-3	TRBD1	TRBV7-9	TGTGCCAGCAGTTTAAGGACAGGGGTCTCTGGAAACACCATATATTTT	CASSLRTGVSGNTIYF
NA	TRBJ2-7	TRBD2	TRBV3-1/TRBV3-2	TGTGCCAGCAGCCAAAAATTGGGACTAGCGGTGCAGTACTTC	CASSQKLGLAVQYF
NA	TRBJ2-7	TRBD2	TRBV5-4	TGTGCCAGCAGCGGAGCGGGAGCGCCCCCCGGGGAGCAGTACTTC	CASSGAGAPPGEQYF
once	TRBJ2-5	TRBD2	TRBV5-1	TGCGCCAGCAGAGGACTAGCGGGGGGTACTCAAGAGACCCAGTACTTC	CASRGLAGGTQETQYF
NA	TRBJ1-2	NA	TRBV6-5	TGTGCCAGCAAGCGAGAACCGGCGGGCTACACCTTC	CASKREPAGYTF
NA	TRBJ1-1	TRBD1	TRBV5-1	TGCGCCAGCAGCCTGGTCAATCGACAGGGCGCTGAAGCTTTCTTT	CASSLVNRQGAEAFF
NA	TRBJ1-2	TRBD1	TRBV24-1	TGTGCCACCAGTGCGGGACAGGGTTGGGGCTACACCTTC	CATSAGQGWGYTF
NA	TRBJ2-2	TRBD2	TRBV10-3	TGTGCCATCAGTCCTAGCGGATCGAACACCGGGGAGCTGTTTTTT	CAISPSGSNTGELFF
NA	TRBJ1-4	TRBD1	TRBV12-5	TGTGCTAGTGGTGATGGACAGGGATTAATTACTAATGAAAAACTGTTTTTT	CASGDGQGLITNEKLFF
NA	TRBJ2-1	TRBD1	TRBV6-6	TGTGCCAGCAGCCACAGGGACAGGGGGCTAGCGGGGCCGAACTACAATGAGCAGTTCTTC	CASSHRDRGLAGPNYNEQFF
NA	TRBJ1-6	TRBD1	TRBV18	TGTGCCAGCTCAACTCAGGGGGCTTCTTCACCCCTCCACTTT	CASSTQGASSPLHF
once	TRBJ2-7	NA	TRBV5-4	TGTGCCAGCAGCGTTGAGCCGGCGGGGACCTACGAGCAGTACTTC	CASSVEPAGTYEQYF
few	TRBJ1-6	TRBD1	TRBV2	TGTGCCATAAAAAACACAGGGGGTTCCAATTCACCCCTCCACTTT	CAIKNTGGSNSPLHF
NA	TRBJ2-1	NA	TRBV11-3	TGTGCCAGCAGCTTCCCGGAGGGGGGGTCCGATGAGCAGTTCTTC	CASSFPEGGSDEQFF
NA	TRBJ2-3	TRBD2	TRBV7-9	TGTGCCAGCACCGAAAAGCGGGAGGGTTGGACAGATACGCAGTATTTT	CASTEKREGWTDTQYF
NA	TRBJ1-1	TRBD1	TRBV7-8	TGTGCCAGCAGCTTAGCCGGCAGGGGGCATACTGAAGCTTTCTTT	CASSLAGRGHTEAFF
NA	TRBJ1-2	NA	TRBV18	TGTGCCAGCTCGCGAGAGACAGCGAACTATGGCTACACCTTC	CASSRETANYGYTF
NA	TRBJ1-5	TRBD1	TRBV5-4	TGTGCCAGCAGCGTTACAGGGGAAGGGAATCAGCCCCAGCATTTT	CASSVTGEGNQPQHF
few	TRBJ2-5	NA	TRBV11-2	TGTGCCAGCAGCAGACTAGGACCCTATCAAGAGACCCAGTACTTC	CASSRLGPYQETQYF
once	TRBJ2-7	NA	TRBV2	TGTGCCAGTCAACAGGGGACTTCCTACGAGCAGTACTTC	CASQQGTSYEQYF
NA	TRBJ2-1	NA	TRBV7-2	TGTGCCAGCAGCTTCCTTAGTTCCCTACGGGACAATGAGCAGTTCTTC	CASSFLSSLRDNEQFF
NA	TRBJ2-3	NA	TRBV19	TGTGCCAGTAATGTCGGGGTCACAGATACGCAGTATTTT	CASNVGVTDTQYF
NA	TRBJ1-5	NA	TRBV12-3/TRBV12-4	TGTGCCAGCAGTTTACAGTTGTTTCAGCCCCAGCATTTT	CASSLQLFQPQHF
NA	TRBJ1-1	NA	TRBV7-2	TGTGCCAGCAGCCAAAACCTTTTAGCTGAAGCTTTCTTT	CASSQNLLAEAFF